This is a list of T cell receptor beta chains from one sample in a study of technical replicates of blood from a few donors. Measured with immunoSEQ multiplex PCR; TCRdb has only the in-frame clones, and not every one. Altogether roughly 68,000 clones are present, 95% to 97% being singletons, with the ten largest covering approximately 0.26%. The sample was T cells isolated from PBMCs. The receptors shown here come from a human donor in good health. The CDR3 runs from the conserved cysteine through the conserved F or W. A D gene is named only where the DNA matches it firmly. Clone size, where shown, is once, few, many, or a class for clones that have expanded.

V gene	J gene	clone size	D gene	CDR3 DNA	CDR3 protein
TRBV19	TRBJ2-7	NA	NA	TGTGCCACCTCCGGGGGGACAGGCTACGAGCAGTACTTC	CATSGGTGYEQYF
TRBV6-4	TRBJ2-1	NA	TRBD2	TGTGCCAGCAAGCCCCATTCACGGGAGGGCCCCTACAATGAGCAGTTCTTC	CASKPHSREGPYNEQFF
TRBV27	TRBJ2-7	NA	NA	TGTGCCAGCAGTCCTACAGGTTGGGCGGGAAATCTCTACGAGCAGTACTTC	CASSPTGWAGNLYEQYF
TRBV5-4	TRBJ1-2	NA	TRBD1	TGTGCCAGCAGCTCACTCCTGGGACAGGGGAATGGCTACACCTTC	CASSSLLGQGNGYTF
TRBV5-4	TRBJ1-2	NA	NA	TGTGCCAGCAGCTTTTCATCTAACTATGGCTACACCTTC	CASSFSSNYGYTF
TRBV13	TRBJ2-1	NA	NA	TGTGCCAGCAGCACAGGGAGCTGGAGCTCCTACAATGAGCAGTTCTTC	CASSTGSWSSYNEQFF
TRBV19	TRBJ2-1	NA	TRBD1	TGTGCCAGTAGCTTGGGACAGGGGTTTCACAATGAGCAGTTCTTC	CASSLGQGFHNEQFF
TRBV7-2	TRBJ2-1	NA	NA	TGTGCCAGCAGCTTAGATGGGGGAAGGGGGTACAATGAGCAGTTCTTC	CASSLDGGRGYNEQFF
TRBV6-5	TRBJ2-7	once	TRBD2	TGTGCCAGCAGTACCGGACTAGCGGGATACGAGCAGTACTTC	CASSTGLAGYEQYF
TRBV7-2	TRBJ1-2	NA	TRBD1	TGTGCCAGCAGTCTACAGGGGGCAGACTATGGCTACACCTTC	CASSLQGADYGYTF
TRBV10-3	TRBJ1-1	NA	NA	TGTGCCATCAGTGAAGGAGGGACGATTAGTGAAGCTTTCTTT	CAISEGGTISEAFF
TRBV7-2	TRBJ2-1	NA	NA	TGTGCCAGCAGCTTAAACGGGGGAAACAATGAGCAGTTCTTC	CASSLNGGNNEQFF
TRBV5-1	TRBJ2-1	NA	TRBD2	TGCGCCACCTCAAGCGGGATCCACAATGAGCAGTTCTTC	CATSSGIHNEQFF
TRBV6-1	TRBJ1-4	NA	TRBD1	TGTGCCAGCAGTGAGACCGACAGGGGTAGTGAAAAACTGTTTTTT	CASSETDRGSEKLFF
TRBV4-3	TRBJ1-2	NA	TRBD1	TGCGCCAGCAGCCAAGATACCCCCAGGGGGAAGAAGAAAGTTTATGGCTACACCTTC	CASSQDTPRGKKKVYGYTF
TRBV5-4	TRBJ1-1	NA	NA	TGTGCCAGCAGCTTTCGGGGGACTGAAGCTTTCTTT	CASSFRGTEAFF
TRBV2	TRBJ2-3	NA	NA	TGTGCCAGCAAATCCGGTCCAGATACGCAGTATTTT	CASKSGPDTQYF
TRBV6-5	TRBJ2-3	NA	TRBD2	TGTGCCAGCAGTTACCTACTAGCGGGAGGAGATACGCAGTATTTT	CASSYLLAGGDTQYF
TRBV11-2	TRBJ2-7	NA	NA	TGTGCCAGCAGCTTAAGTTTCACTAGCTTGGGCTACGAGCAGTACTTC	CASSLSFTSLGYEQYF
TRBV27	TRBJ1-2	NA	NA	TGTGCCAGCAGCTACGGACAGAACTATGGCTACACCTTC	CASSYGQNYGYTF
TRBV28	TRBJ2-1	NA	TRBD1	TGTGCCAGCAGTTACGACAGGGGCCGCCTCGTGAGGAATGAGCAGTTCTTC	CASSYDRGRLVRNEQFF
TRBV29-1	TRBJ1-1	NA	TRBD1	TGCAGCGTTGCCGGGACAGTGAACACTGAAGCTTTCTTT	CSVAGTVNTEAFF
TRBV28	TRBJ2-1	NA	TRBD1	TGTGCCAGCAGCCCAAGGACAGGAGGCAATGAGCAGTTCTTC	CASSPRTGGNEQFF
TRBV7-2	TRBJ2-7	NA	NA	TGTGCCAGCAGCTTTTCTAGCTCCTACGAGCAGTACTTC	CASSFSSSYEQYF
TRBV6-1	TRBJ2-1	NA	TRBD2	TGTGCCAGCAGTAGGACTAGCGCAGACAATGGCCAGTTCTTC	CASSRTSADNGQFF
TRBV29-1	TRBJ2-1	NA	TRBD2	TGCAGCGCGACTAGCGGGAGTTCTTATGAGCAGTTCTTC	CSATSGSSYEQFF
TRBV11-2	TRBJ2-1	NA	NA	TGTGCCAGCAGCTTAGACGGGAGAAGCTCCTACAATGAGCAGTTCTTC	CASSLDGRSSYNEQFF